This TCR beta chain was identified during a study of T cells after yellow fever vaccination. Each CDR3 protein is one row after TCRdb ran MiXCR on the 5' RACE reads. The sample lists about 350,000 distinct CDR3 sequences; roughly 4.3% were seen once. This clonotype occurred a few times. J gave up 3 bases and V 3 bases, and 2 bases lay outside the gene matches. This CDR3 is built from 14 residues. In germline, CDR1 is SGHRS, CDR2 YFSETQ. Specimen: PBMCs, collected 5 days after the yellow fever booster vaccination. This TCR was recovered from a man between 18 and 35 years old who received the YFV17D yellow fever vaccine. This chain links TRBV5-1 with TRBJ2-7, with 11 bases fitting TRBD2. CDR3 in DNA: TGCGCCAGCAGCTCGACTAGCGGGATCTACGAGCAGTACTTC. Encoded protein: CASSSTSGIYEQYF.